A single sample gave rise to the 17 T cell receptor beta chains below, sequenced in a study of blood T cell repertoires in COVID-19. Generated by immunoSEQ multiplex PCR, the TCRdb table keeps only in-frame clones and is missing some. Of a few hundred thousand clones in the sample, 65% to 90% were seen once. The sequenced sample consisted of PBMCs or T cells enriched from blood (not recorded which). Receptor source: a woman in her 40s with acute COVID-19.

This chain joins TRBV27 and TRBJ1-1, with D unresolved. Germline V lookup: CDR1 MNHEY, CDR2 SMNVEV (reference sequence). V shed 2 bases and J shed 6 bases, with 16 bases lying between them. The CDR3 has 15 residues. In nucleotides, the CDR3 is TGTGCCAGCAGTTTAGCCCGGACTAATTACGCTGAAGCTTTCTTT. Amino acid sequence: CASSLARTNYAEAFF.

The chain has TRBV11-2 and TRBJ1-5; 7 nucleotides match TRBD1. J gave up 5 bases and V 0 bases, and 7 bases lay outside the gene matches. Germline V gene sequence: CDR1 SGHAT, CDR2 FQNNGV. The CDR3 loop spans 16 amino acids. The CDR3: CASSLDLQGVDQPQHF. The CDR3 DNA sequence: TGTGCCAGCAGCTTAGATCTCCAGGGGGTAGATCAGCCCCAGCATTTT.

In nucleotides, the CDR3 is TGTGCCAGCAGGGACTCAGCCTACGAGCAGTACTTC. Amino acid sequence: CASRDSAYEQYF. J is TRBJ2-7 and V is TRBV6-5; D is perhaps TRBD2 (5 bases). Germline assignment: CDR1 MNHEY and CDR2 SVGAGI. V lost 6 bases to trimming and J lost 2 bases, with 8 bases between them. This CDR3 region has 12 residues.

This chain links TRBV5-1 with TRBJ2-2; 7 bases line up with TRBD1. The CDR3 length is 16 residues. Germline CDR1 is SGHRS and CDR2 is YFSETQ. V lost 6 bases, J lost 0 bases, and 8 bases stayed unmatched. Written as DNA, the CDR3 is TGCGCCAGCACACAACAGGGGCACCCGAACACCGGGGAGCTGTTTTTT. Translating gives CASTQQGHPNTGELFF.

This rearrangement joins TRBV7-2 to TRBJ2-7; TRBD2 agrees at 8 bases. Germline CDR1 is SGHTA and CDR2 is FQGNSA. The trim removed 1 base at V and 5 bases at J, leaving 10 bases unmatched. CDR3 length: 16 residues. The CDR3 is CASSLESGGAVHEQYF. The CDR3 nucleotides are TGTGCCAGCAGCTTAGAATCGGGGGGGGCTGTCCACGAGCAGTACTTC.

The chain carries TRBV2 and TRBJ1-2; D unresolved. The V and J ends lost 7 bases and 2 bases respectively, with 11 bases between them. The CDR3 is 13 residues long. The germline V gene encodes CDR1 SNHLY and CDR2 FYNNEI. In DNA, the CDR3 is TGTGCCAGCACTACAGCCGAAAACTATGGCTACACCTTC. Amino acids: CASTTAENYGYTF.

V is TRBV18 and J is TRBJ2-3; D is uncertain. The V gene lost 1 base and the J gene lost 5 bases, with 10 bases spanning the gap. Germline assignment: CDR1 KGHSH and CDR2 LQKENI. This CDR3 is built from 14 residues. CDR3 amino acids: CASSPQISEDTQYF. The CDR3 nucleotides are TGTGCCAGCTCACCACAGATTTCAGAAGATACGCAGTATTTT.

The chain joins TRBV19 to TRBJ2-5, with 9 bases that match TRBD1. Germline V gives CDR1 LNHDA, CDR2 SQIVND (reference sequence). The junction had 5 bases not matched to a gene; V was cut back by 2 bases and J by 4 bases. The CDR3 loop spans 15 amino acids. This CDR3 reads CASSIPQGAGETQYF. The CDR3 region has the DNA TGTGCCAGTAGTATACCACAGGGGGCGGGAGAGACCCAGTACTTC.

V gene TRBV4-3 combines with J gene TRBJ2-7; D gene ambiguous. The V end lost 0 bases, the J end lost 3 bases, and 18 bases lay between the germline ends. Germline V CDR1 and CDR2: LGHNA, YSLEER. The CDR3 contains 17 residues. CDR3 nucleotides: TGCGCCAGCAGCCAAGATGCGAGGTCAGCAACGCACTACGAGCAGTACTTC. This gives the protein CASSQDARSATHYEQYF.

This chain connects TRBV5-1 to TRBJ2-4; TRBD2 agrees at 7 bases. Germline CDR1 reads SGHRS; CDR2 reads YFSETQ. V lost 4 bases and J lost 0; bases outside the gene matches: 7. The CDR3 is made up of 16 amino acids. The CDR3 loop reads CASSAGDREAKNIQYF. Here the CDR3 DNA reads TGCGCCAGCAGCGCGGGGGACCGAGAAGCCAAAAACATTCAGTACTTC.

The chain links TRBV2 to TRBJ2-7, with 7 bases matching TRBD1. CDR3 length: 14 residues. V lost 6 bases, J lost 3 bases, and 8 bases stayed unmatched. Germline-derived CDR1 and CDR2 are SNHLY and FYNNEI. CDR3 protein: CASRRGTDIYEQYF. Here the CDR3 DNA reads TGTGCCAGCAGGAGGGGGACAGACATCTACGAGCAGTACTTC.

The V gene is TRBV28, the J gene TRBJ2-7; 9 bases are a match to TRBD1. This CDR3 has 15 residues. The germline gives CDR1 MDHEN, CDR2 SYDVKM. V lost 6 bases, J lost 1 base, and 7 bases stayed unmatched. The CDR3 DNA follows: TGTGCCAGCAGGGCAAGGGGACAGGGATCCTACGAGCAGTACTTC. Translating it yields CASRARGQGSYEQYF. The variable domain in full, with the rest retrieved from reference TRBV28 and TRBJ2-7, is DVKVTQSSRYLVKRTGEKVFLECVQDMDHENMFWYRQDPGLGLRLIYFSYDVKMKEKGDIPEGYSVSREKKERFSLILESASTNQTSMYLCASRARGQGSYEQYFGPGTRLTVT.

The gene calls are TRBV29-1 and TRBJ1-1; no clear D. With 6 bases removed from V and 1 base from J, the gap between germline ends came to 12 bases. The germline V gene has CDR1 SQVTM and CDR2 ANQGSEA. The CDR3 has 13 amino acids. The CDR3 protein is CSVTAGKNTEAFF. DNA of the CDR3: TGCAGCGTAACCGCCGGGAAGAACACTGAAGCTTTCTTT.

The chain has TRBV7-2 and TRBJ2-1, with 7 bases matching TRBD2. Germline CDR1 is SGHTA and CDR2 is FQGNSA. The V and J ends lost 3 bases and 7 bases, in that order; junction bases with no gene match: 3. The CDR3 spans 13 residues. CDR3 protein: CASSLSGVNEQFF. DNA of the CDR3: TGTGCCAGCAGCTTGAGCGGGGTGAATGAGCAGTTCTTC.

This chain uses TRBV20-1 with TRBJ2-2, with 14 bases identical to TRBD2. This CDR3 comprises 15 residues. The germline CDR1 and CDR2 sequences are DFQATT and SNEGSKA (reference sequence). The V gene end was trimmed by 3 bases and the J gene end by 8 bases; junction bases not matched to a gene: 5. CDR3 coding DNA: TGCAGTGCTAGTCCGGGGACTAGCGGGAGAGGGGAGCTGTTTTTT. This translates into CSASPGTSGRGELFF.

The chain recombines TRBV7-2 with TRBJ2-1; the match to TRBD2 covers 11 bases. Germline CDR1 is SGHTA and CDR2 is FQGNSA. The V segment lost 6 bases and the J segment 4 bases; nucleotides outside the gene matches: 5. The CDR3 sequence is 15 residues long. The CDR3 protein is CASSTTSGTYNEQFF. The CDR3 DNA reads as TGTGCCAGCAGTACGACTAGCGGGACTTACAATGAGCAGTTCTTC.

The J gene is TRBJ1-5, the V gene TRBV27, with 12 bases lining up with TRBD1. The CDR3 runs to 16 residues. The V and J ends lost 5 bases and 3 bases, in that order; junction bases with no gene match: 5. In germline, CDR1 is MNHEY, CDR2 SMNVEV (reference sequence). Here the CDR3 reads CASSEGTGGYNQPQHF. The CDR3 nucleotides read TGTGCCAGCAGTGAGGGGACAGGGGGCTACAATCAGCCCCAGCATTTT.